This entry lists 30 T cell receptor beta chains sequenced from one sample in a study of cytomegalovirus exposure and HLA in healthy donors. The primer mix had 60 Vbeta and 13 Jbeta primers. Clones were read by immunoSEQ multiplex PCR, and TCRdb kept only the in-frame ones, dropping some. Among some 81,000 clones, roughly 72% were seen once, and the ten largest hold around 10%. What was sequenced was PBMCs. These receptors were collected from a woman between 35 and 50 years old in good health and CMV-seropositive.

This clone is large. The V and J genes are TRBV5-6 and TRBJ1-3, with D possibly matching TRBD1 (6 bases). The germline V gene encodes CDR1 SGHDT and CDR2 YYEEEE. V was cut by 5 bases and J by 8 bases, with 14 bases left in between. The length of the CDR3 is 13 residues. The CDR3 protein is CASRTGHGDTIYF. CDR3 in DNA: TGTGCCAGCAGGACGGGACATGGTGACACCATATATTTT.

The chain uses TRBV6-1 and TRBJ2-2; 7 bases align to TRBD1. The germline gives CDR1 MNHNS, CDR2 SASEGT. V lost 8 bases, J lost 0 bases, and 6 bases stayed unmatched. This CDR3 spans 15 amino acids. The CDR3, as DNA: TGTGCCAGCGGCTCCGGGACAGCGAACACCGGGGAGCTGTTTTTT. Residues: CASGSGTANTGELFF.

V usage is TRBV6-5 and J usage is TRBJ1-2, with D possibly TRBD1 on 5 matching bases. Germline V lookup: CDR1 MNHEY, CDR2 SVGAGI. This CDR3 has 12 residues. Trimming stripped 2 bases from V and 8 bases from J, with 9 bases between. In DNA, the CDR3 is TGTGCCAGCAGTTACGGGGGGGTCGGCTACACCTTC. Protein product: CASSYGGVGYTF.

This chain links TRBV11-3 with TRBJ1-2; tentative D call: TRBD1 (5 bases). From germline, CDR1 is SGHNT and CDR2 YENEEA. The CDR3 loop spans 13 amino acids. Trimming took off 8 bases at V and 4 bases at J, with 14 bases between the two ends. CDR3 nucleotide sequence: TGTGCCAGCCCCTTTAGGGGATCCTATGGCTACACCTTC. Protein product: CASPFRGSYGYTF.

The V gene is TRBV6-5, the J gene TRBJ2-2, with TRBD1 matching 10 bases. V lost 6 bases, J lost 4 bases, and 2 bases stayed unmatched. The germline gives CDR1 MNHEY, CDR2 SVGAGI. CDR3 size: 14 residues. The CDR3 protein is CASSRQGATGELFF. DNA for the CDR3: TGTGCCAGCAGCCGACAGGGGGCCACCGGGGAGCTGTTTTTT.

J is TRBJ2-7 and V is TRBV5-1; 12 bases agree with TRBD1. This CDR3 has 14 residues. The J segment lost 4 bases and the V segment lost 4 bases, leaving 3 bases of the junction unmatched. The germline V gene has CDR1 SGHRS and CDR2 YFSETQ. CDR3 amino acids: CASSRGQGAYEQYF. The CDR3 region has the DNA TGCGCCAGCAGCCGGGGACAGGGGGCATACGAGCAGTACTTC.

The J gene is TRBJ1-1, the V gene TRBV7-6; a weak D match, TRBD1 (6 bases). The CDR3 is 14 residues long. Deletions cut 7 bases from V and 1 base from J, with 13 bases between. The germline gives CDR1 SGHVS, CDR2 FNYEAQ. The CDR3: CASTSPTGNTEAFF. In DNA form, the CDR3 reads TGTGCCAGCACCTCGCCGACAGGGAACACTGAAGCTTTCTTT.

The V gene is TRBV6-1, the J gene TRBJ2-7, with a weak D call TRBD2 (6 bases). CDR3 size: 17 residues. Germline assignment: CDR1 MNHNS and CDR2 SASEGT. V was trimmed by 4 bases and J by 1 base, leaving 20 bases between them. The CDR3 sequence is CASSGGGSAQGSYEQYF. CDR3 coding DNA: TGTGCCAGCAGTGGGGGAGGCTCGGCCCAGGGTTCCTACGAGCAGTACTTC.

This rearrangement joins TRBV2 to TRBJ1-4; D not certain. Germline-derived CDR1 and CDR2 are SNHLY and FYNNEI. The CDR3 runs 13 residues. Trimming took off 5 bases at V and 7 bases at J, with 11 bases between the two ends. The CDR3: CASSPQGGEKLFF. For the CDR3, the DNA is TGTGCCAGCAGTCCACAAGGCGGTGAAAAACTGTTTTTT.

On this clone itself: At the DNA level, this CDR3 is encoded by other sequences in the same sample as well. The rearrangement links TRBV30 to TRBJ1-5; D gene uncertain. CDR1 is GTSNPN and CDR2 is SVGIG in the germline V gene (reference sequence). This CDR3 comprises 13 residues. V was pared by 0 bases and J by 4 bases, with 7 bases between. Here the CDR3 DNA reads TGTGCCTGGAGTGTACGTAGTAATCAGCCCCAGCATTTT. It codes for CAWSVRSNQPQHF.

This clone was counted only a few times. The V gene is TRBV7-2, the J gene TRBJ2-5; possible D gene TRBD1, 5 bases. Trimming stripped 3 bases from V and 4 bases from J, with 9 bases between. CDR3 length equals 13 residues. Germline V gene data show CDR1 as SGHTA and CDR2 as FQGNSA. This CDR3 reads CASSFQGGETQYF. In DNA, the CDR3 is TGTGCCAGCAGCTTTCAGGGTGGAGAGACCCAGTACTTC.

The CDR3 coding sequence is TGCAGCGTTGGACAGGCGGTAGGACAGCCCCAGCATTTT. Amino acids: CSVGQAVGQPQHF. The chain recombines TRBV29-1 with TRBJ1-5; possible D gene TRBD1, 6 bases. Germline assignment: CDR1 SQVTM and CDR2 ANQGSEA. The CDR3 has 13 residues. Trimming removed 4 bases from V and 7 bases from J, with 14 bases in between.

The chain uses TRBV5-1 and TRBJ1-1; no clear D. V lost 4 bases to trimming and J lost 0 bases, with 16 bases between them. CDR3 length: 16 residues. Per germline, CDR1 SGHRS and CDR2 YFSETQ. CDR3 sequence (DNA): TGCGCCAGCAGCCAAACAGCGGAAGGCGTGAACACTGAAGCTTTCTTT. Amino acid sequence: CASSQTAEGVNTEAFF.

The chain combines TRBV6-6 with TRBJ2-7, with D perhaps TRBD1 (6 bases). CDR1 and CDR2 (germline): MNHNY, SVGAGI (reference sequence). This CDR3 region has 12 residues. With 6 bases removed from V and 8 bases from J, the gap between germline ends came to 14 bases. The CDR3 DNA sequence: TGTGCCAGCAGGACACAGGGTACACAGCAGTACTTC. Its translation: CASRTQGTQQYF.

This chain uses TRBV15 with TRBJ1-2; TRBD1 agrees at 11 bases. This CDR3 is built from 13 residues. Trimming at V came to 5 bases and at J to 8 bases, leaving 4 bases not matched to a gene. Per the germline V gene, CDR1 is LNHNV and CDR2 is YYDKDF (reference sequence). The CDR3 nucleotides read TGTGCCACCAGCGGACAGGGGGCAAGGGGCTACACCTTC. It codes for CATSGQGARGYTF.

This clone has just a few counts. J is TRBJ2-4 and V is TRBV5-1; a weak D match, TRBD1 (5 bases). Germline V CDR1 and CDR2: SGHRS, YFSETQ. V lost 4 bases, J lost 10 bases, and 12 bases lay in between. The CDR3 loop spans 12 amino acids. The CDR3 region has the DNA TGCGCCAGCAGCGTAGACAGCCTAATTCAGTACTTC. It yields the protein CASSVDSLIQYF.

This chain uses TRBV29-1 with TRBJ1-2; D is undetermined. Trimming stripped 3 bases from V and 5 bases from J, with 7 bases between. Germline lookup yields CDR1 SQVTM and CDR2 ANQGSEA. There are 11 residues in the CDR3. The CDR3 loop is CSVESVYGYTF. The CDR3 DNA is TGCAGCGTTGAGTCCGTTTATGGCTACACCTTC. The whole variable domain, filled in from reference TRBV29-1 and TRBJ1-2, reads SAVISQKPSRDICQRGTSLTIQCQVDSQVTMMFWYRQQPGQSLTLIATANQGSEATYESGFVIDKFPISRPNLTFSTLTVSNMSPEDSSIYLCSVESVYGYTFGSGTRLTVV.

The chain links TRBV27 to TRBJ2-3; possibly TRBD2 for D (6 bases). CDR3 length: 16 amino acids. V lost 1 base and J 2 bases, leaving 13 bases between the germline ends. The germline gives CDR1 MNHEY, CDR2 SMNVEV (reference sequence). CDR3 region: CASSLWGLNPTDTQYF. The CDR3 nucleotides read TGTGCCAGCAGTTTATGGGGACTCAACCCCACAGATACGCAGTATTTT.

The rearrangement uses TRBV5-6 and TRBJ1-2; 7 bases align to TRBD1. CDR1 is SGHDT, CDR2 YYEEEE, per germline. The CDR3 contains 15 residues. V was clipped by 0 bases and J by 3 bases; unmatched bases: 5. This CDR3 is CASSLGQGQYYGYTF. The CDR3 region has the DNA TGTGCCAGCAGCTTGGGACAGGGCCAATACTATGGCTACACCTTC.

This clone appeared a few times. The chain employs TRBV28 and TRBJ1-1; D remains ambiguous. Germline-derived CDR1 and CDR2 are MDHEN and SYDVKM. V lost 2 bases and J lost 3, with 10 bases in between. CDR3 length: 14 residues. CDR3 sequence (DNA): TGTGCCAGCAGTTTACATTCTATGGACACTGAAGCTTTCTTT. Protein product: CASSLHSMDTEAFF.

The J gene is TRBJ2-3, the V gene TRBV6-5, with D possibly TRBD2 on 6 matching bases. V dropped 0 bases and J dropped 1 base, with 8 bases sitting between them. The length of the CDR3 is 15 residues. Germline CDR1 is MNHEY and CDR2 is SVGAGI. CDR3 DNA sequence: TGTGCCAGCAGTTACTCTGGAGGGGGCACAGATACGCAGTATTTT. Translating it yields CASSYSGGGTDTQYF.

The J gene is TRBJ1-2, the V gene TRBV5-6; D remains ambiguous. This CDR3 is 14 amino acids long. Germline-derived CDR1 and CDR2 are SGHDT and YYEEEE. V was clipped by 4 bases and J by 5 bases, with 15 bases between them. The CDR3 DNA follows: TGTGCCAGCAGCACTAGGACCGGAAAATATGGCTACACCTTC. Its protein product is CASSTRTGKYGYTF.

The chain carries TRBV30 and TRBJ1-1, with TRBD1 matching 10 bases. The germline V gene encodes CDR1 GTSNPN and CDR2 SVGIG (reference sequence). Losses at the gene ends were 4 bases for V and 4 bases for J; bases not matched to a gene: 6. CDR3 size: 14 residues. This CDR3 is CAWTPGQGFTEAFF. DNA of the CDR3: TGTGCCTGGACCCCGGGACAGGGGTTCACTGAAGCTTTCTTT.

This chain links TRBV5-4 with TRBJ2-2; TRBD2 is a possible D gene (5 bases). Germline CDR1 is SGHNT and CDR2 is YYREEE (reference sequence). CDR3 size: 15 residues. V lost 4 bases and J lost 4, with 14 bases in between. The chain's CDR3 is CASSGRGGGTGELFF. The CDR3 DNA reads TGTGCCAGCAGCGGTCGGGGTGGAGGCACCGGGGAGCTGTTTTTT.

A word on this clone: A read error may account for a junction end that differs from germline. The chain links TRBV18 to TRBJ1-1; D not certain. The germline CDR1 and CDR2 sequences are KGHSH and LQKENI. The CDR3 runs 14 residues. This CDR3 reads CASSPPGGHPDAFF. CDR3 in DNA: TGTGCCAGCTCACCACCGGGTGGGCATCCTGACGCTTTCTTT.

The gene calls are TRBV4-3 and TRBJ1-5, with TRBD1 as a possible D gene (6 bases). V lost 4 bases and J 6 bases, leaving 13 bases between the germline ends. This CDR3 spans 14 amino acids. Germline CDR1 and CDR2: LGHNA and YSLEER. CDR3 residues: CASSPGQFSQPQHF. CDR3 nucleotides: TGCGCCAGCAGCCCAGGACAGTTCAGTCAGCCCCAGCATTTT.

This clone was observed a single time. The J gene is TRBJ2-3, the V gene TRBV7-9; TRBD2 is a possible D gene (6 bases). The CDR3 is made up of 14 amino acids. The germline gives CDR1 SEHNR, CDR2 FQNEAQ (reference sequence). V shed 1 base and J shed 6 bases, with 11 bases lying between them. CDR3 in DNA: TGTGCCAGCAGCTTAGGACTAGTTTTGGATACGCAGTATTTT. Translated, it gives CASSLGLVLDTQYF. The full variable domain, completed using reference TRBV7-9 and TRBJ2-3, is DTGVSQNPRHKITKRGQNVTFRCDPISEHNRLYWYRQTLGQGPEFLTYFQNEAQLEKSRLLSDRFSAERPKGSFSTLEIQRTEQGDSAMYLCASSLGLVLDTQYFGPGTRLTVL.

Only a few counts were recorded for this clone. V gene TRBV5-1 combines with J gene TRBJ1-1; D is undetermined. The CDR3 length is 14 residues. Trimming cost V 2 bases and J 3 bases, with 11 bases left between them. In germline, CDR1 is SGHRS, CDR2 YFSETQ. The chain's CDR3 is CASSLRRGDTEAFF. The CDR3 DNA reads TGCGCCAGCAGCTTAAGACGAGGCGACACTGAAGCTTTCTTT.

The chain couples TRBV18 to TRBJ1-1; perhaps TRBD1 as D (5 bases). V lost 2 bases to trimming and J lost 6 bases, with 16 bases between them. There are 15 residues in the CDR3. Looked up from germline, CDR1 is KGHSH and CDR2 is LQKENI. CDR3 in amino acids: CASSPNARQQAEAFF. The CDR3 DNA follows: TGTGCCAGCTCACCAAATGCGAGACAGCAAGCTGAAGCTTTCTTT.

The chain links TRBV27 to TRBJ2-4; TRBD1 matches at 8 bases. Germline CDR1 MNHEY, CDR2 SMNVEV (reference sequence). V was clipped by 5 bases and J by 1 base; unmatched bases: 10. This CDR3 region has 17 residues. The DNA for the CDR3 is TGTGCCAGCAGTCCCGCCAGGGGGCCCTCGGCCAAAAACATTCAGTACTTC. Amino acids: CASSPARGPSAKNIQYF.